This entry concerns a single T cell receptor (beta chain). The antigen it binds to is not known. No clone much larger than this one lies a single base away; base qualities are absent. Collaborating institutions collected whole blood in K2EDTA tubes following their own protocols. For TCRbeta analysis, collaborator samples were shipped as frozen whole blood, as isolated PBMCs, or as DNA extracted from either sample type. The data stem from a study of blood T cell repertoires in COVID-19 (dated by TCRdb to about 2020). At the level of the whole study: Samples from collaborators originated in the United States, Italy and Spain and spanned both the acute and convalescent phases of COVID-19. HLA class I and class II types, where available, came from metadata supplied by the sample provider rather than from assay-based typing. The prospective study material was composed of cDNA or gDNA derived from T cells, B-cell-depleted T cells, or PBMCs. The samples were drawn from two sources: the first 160 participants of the ongoing ImmuneRACE study, and 1,000 to 1,500 subjects contributed by 6 global collaborators. The dataset comprised deeply sampled blood TCRbeta repertoires from subjects exposed to, actively infected with, or recovered from COVID-19. The repertoires were released in a freely available public database intended as a resource for research on the immune response to SARS-CoV-2. A de-identified subject ID, COVID-19 status, age in years and sex were almost always included in the sample metadata. Overall study outcomes, separate from this receptor: The quantity of clinical and demographic metadata differed by source and by participant and was supplied without curation.

TCRbeta CDR3 regions were amplified from genomic DNA using the immunoSEQ Assay, a bias-controlled multiplex PCR. For the original study's pipeline: Nucleated cell counts per sample were estimated from amplification of reference gene primers within the assay. Sequence reads were collapsed and filtered to measure the absolute abundance of every unique TCRbeta CDR3 rearrangement. Productive Simpson clonality was computed per sample as the square root of Simpson's diversity index over productive rearrangements. Here the immuneACCESS table is served through TCRdb, limited to in-frame sequences with V and J called. Missing clones are a known gap in these copies; in checked studies unresolved V genes cover under half, and the rest lacks a known reason. V, J and clone size are those of that table, while D and trimming were read from the DNA. This sample lists around 25,000 clones; roughly 79% were detected once. The top ten clones comprise about 6% of the sample.

The germline V and J ends show losses of 1 base and 3 bases respectively, and no gene match explains 2 bases of the junction. Taken from the germline V gene (reference sequence), the CDR1 and CDR2 loops are LNHDA and SQIVND. The CDR3 contains 14 residues, cysteine and phenylalanine counted. The retained sequence is limited to the CDR3, 42 bases, with the frame set at the first base. This clonotype originated in a man between 65 and 85 years old with acute or convalescent COVID-19. The sequence links TRBV19 to TRBJ2-7; 8 bases in between match TRBD2. The sample taken for sequencing was peripheral blood. The nucleotide sequence is TGTGCCAGTAGTATAGGTGGGACTAGCTACGAGCAGTACTTC. It specifies CASSIGGTSYEQYF.